This T cell receptor (beta chain) appears in the sequencing data of a study of Graves' ophthalmopathy and Graves' hyperthyroidism. Study-wide points: Most expanded thyroid clonotypes above 0.001 frequency also appeared in blood.

Researchers took RNA transcripts and amplified TCR beta CDR3 regions from them. HTBI primers served in a first-round RT-PCR, which a second-round multiplex PCR followed. TCRdb used MiXCR to reprocess the multiplex PCR reads, holding one entry per CDR3 protein. The data contain roughly 400,000 distinct CDR3 sequences, about 18% of them seen just once; the ten biggest clones take up 2.4%. As for this clonotype: The antigen remains unidentified.

The origin of this receptor is an adult woman with stable Graves' hyperthyroidism. The sequenced sample was peripheral blood.

For the CDR3, the DNA is TGTGCCAGCTCCGAAGCCCTCGGGACTCCTTACGAGCAGTACTTC. This encodes CASSEALGTPYEQYF. The chain employs TRBV18 and TRBJ2-7, with a tentative D call TRBD2 (6 bases). The CDR3 has 15 residues. Looked up from germline, CDR1 is KGHSH and CDR2 is LQKENI. V was trimmed by 6 bases and J by 4 bases, leaving 19 bases between them.